Detailed here is one T cell receptor beta chain. Its matching antigen is unknown. Generated by immunoSEQ multiplex PCR, the TCRdb table keeps only in-frame clones and is missing some. The sample lists roughly 150,000 clones, approximately 90% occurring once. The J segment lost 8 bases and the V segment lost 4 bases, leaving 19 bases of the junction unmatched. Germline values: CDR1 SGHTA, CDR2 FQGTGA. This CDR3 contains 17 residues. The sample comes from a study of T cell responses to AZD1222 COVID-19 vaccine. Study-level points and caveats: A rise in Spike-specific TCR breadth and depth followed two AZD1222 doses. Unmutated regions of variants are reportedly targeted by nearly half of spike-specific TCRs. Recipients of AZD1222 seropositive at baseline numbered only 5 to 7. There were mostly white British donors and more females than males, and clonal diversity was possibly underestimated.

V gene TRBV7-3 combines with J gene TRBJ1-2, with TRBD1 matching over 7 bases. The source was peripheral blood, collected on day 0 of AZD1222 vaccination. The origin of this receptor is an adult in good health. CDR3 residues: CASSSTPAKTGLRGYTF. The CDR3 DNA reads as TGTGCCAGCAGCTCGACACCAGCCAAGACAGGGTTAAGAGGCTACACCTTC.